These 30 T cell receptor beta chains share one sample of origin, sequenced in a study of T cell clones after liver transplantation. Sequenced by immunoSEQ multiplex PCR; TCRdb stores in-frame clones only, minus some. The table shows 16,000 or so clones, with 75% to 90% occurring only once. The sample was CD8+ T cells from blood, taken approximately 3.5 years after liver transplant. These receptors all stem from a human patient who received a liver transplant. The graft donor may account for some of the T cells.

The rearrangement links TRBV4-1 to TRBJ1-1; a weak D match, TRBD1 (5 bases). This CDR3 contains 15 residues. CDR1 and CDR2 from the germline V gene are MGHRA and YSYEKL. Trimming cost V 4 bases and J 5 bases, with 17 bases left between them. The CDR3 DNA reads as TGCGCCAGCAGCCTGGCGCTGGCAGGGAGGACTGAAGCTTTCTTT. Translating gives CASSLALAGRTEAFF.

This clone was counted a single time. The CDR3, as DNA: TGCAGCGTTCTCCCAGGGGTGGCAGACACCATATATTTT. This encodes CSVLPGVADTIYF. The chain uses TRBV29-1 and TRBJ1-3; D perhaps matches TRBD1 (6 bases). The V gene lost 5 bases and the J gene lost 8 bases, with 16 bases spanning the gap. The CDR3 length is 13 residues. Per germline, CDR1 SQVTM and CDR2 ANQGSEA.

The genes are TRBV5-4 and TRBJ2-1; the match to TRBD1 covers 8 bases. V lost 5 bases to trimming and J lost 4 bases; unmatched junction nucleotides: 11. CDR1 and CDR2 (germline): SGHNT, YYREEE (reference sequence). The CDR3 has 16 residues. The CDR3 reads CASRQWGDRRYNEQFF. The DNA of the CDR3 is TGTGCCAGCAGACAATGGGGGGACAGGAGATACAATGAGCAGTTCTTC.

This chain uses TRBV28 with TRBJ2-2; unclear D gene. The V end lost 6 bases, the J end lost 5 bases, and 10 bases lay between the germline ends. The CDR3 spans 13 residues. CDR1 is MDHEN, CDR2 SYDVKM, per germline. CDR3 region: CASRTLLTGELFF. The CDR3, as DNA: TGTGCCAGCAGGACCCTCCTTACCGGGGAGCTGTTTTTT.

J is TRBJ2-1 and V is TRBV4-1; 7 bases align to TRBD1. The junction had 6 bases not matched to a gene; V was cut back by 4 bases and J by 6 bases. Germline V gene lookup returns CDR1 MGHRA and CDR2 YSYEKL. The CDR3 loop spans 14 amino acids. In DNA, the CDR3 is TGCGCCAGCAGCCTACGACAGGGAAGCAATGAGCAGTTCTTC. It yields the protein CASSLRQGSNEQFF.

V and J are TRBV29-1 and TRBJ2-7, with 11 nucleotides matching TRBD2. The CDR3 sequence is 14 residues long. V shed 3 bases and J 5 bases; nucleotides not matched to a gene: 6. The germline CDR1 and CDR2 sequences are SQVTM and ANQGSEA. The CDR3 DNA reads as TGCAGCGTTGATAGCGGGAGGGAACCCCACGAGCAGTACTTC. This encodes CSVDSGREPHEQYF.

This chain's CDR3 is CASSLGLRGNTEAFF. In DNA form, the CDR3 reads TGTGCCAGCAGCTTAGGTTTAAGGGGGAACACTGAAGCTTTCTTT. The chain combines TRBV7-6 with TRBJ1-1, with D tentatively TRBD1 (5 bases). The CDR3 contains 15 residues. The germline V and J ends were trimmed by 1 base and 1 base, with 10 bases remaining between them. CDR1 and CDR2 (germline): SGHVS, FNYEAQ.

The chain has TRBV9 and TRBJ2-1; 11 bases line up with TRBD2. With V trimmed by 3 bases and J by 4 bases, 3 bases remained unmatched. This CDR3 comprises 15 residues. Germline values: CDR1 SGDLS, CDR2 YYNGEE. The CDR3 DNA sequence: TGTGCCAGCAGCGGGGGACTAGCGGTATACAATGAGCAGTTCTTC. Its translation: CASSGGLAVYNEQFF.

The V gene is TRBV28, the J gene TRBJ2-6; D gene unclear. Germline values: CDR1 MDHEN, CDR2 SYDVKM. Trimming cost V 10 bases and J 4 bases, with 8 bases left between them. The CDR3 sequence is 12 residues long. The CDR3 sequence is CATGSGANVLTF. In DNA form, the CDR3 reads TGTGCCACCGGGTCCGGGGCCAACGTCCTGACTTTC.

V usage is TRBV27 and J usage is TRBJ2-7; possible D gene TRBD2, 5 bases. The ends were cut back, 5 bases at V and 7 bases at J, with 15 bases in the middle. Germline lookup yields CDR1 MNHEY and CDR2 SMNVEV (reference sequence). The CDR3 is 13 amino acids. In DNA form, the CDR3 reads TGTGCCAGCAGTCGCTTTGGGAGTGGGGAGCAGTACTTC. Protein product: CASSRFGSGEQYF.

The CDR3: CASSLGAGPYEQYF. Written as DNA, the CDR3 is TGTGCCAGCAGCTTGGGGGCCGGCCCCTACGAGCAGTACTTC. This rearrangement joins TRBV5-4 to TRBJ2-7, with D unresolved. The CDR3 length is 14 residues. The V gene lost 0 bases and the J gene lost 2 bases, with 9 bases spanning the gap. CDR1 and CDR2 from the germline V gene are SGHNT and YYREEE (reference sequence).

The J gene is TRBJ1-3, the V gene TRBV27; D is unresolved. The CDR3 is 15 residues long. From germline, CDR1 is MNHEY and CDR2 SMNVEV (reference sequence). V was trimmed by 3 bases and J by 4 bases, leaving 13 bases between them. This CDR3 is CASSFSGRVGNTIYF. CDR3 nucleotide sequence: TGTGCCAGCAGTTTCTCGGGGAGGGTCGGAAACACCATATATTTT.

The chain joins TRBV4-1 to TRBJ1-2; 7 nucleotides align to TRBD1. The V gene end was trimmed by 4 bases and the J gene end by 6 bases; junction bases not matched to a gene: 17. Germline loops: CDR1 MGHRA, CDR2 YSYEKL. The CDR3 runs to 17 residues. The DNA of the CDR3 is TGCGCCAGCAGCCTCAGCGGGGGAGAAGGGGGCAGGGATGGCTACACCTTC. Protein product: CASSLSGGEGGRDGYTF.

The chain recombines TRBV15 with TRBJ1-3; 7 bases match TRBD1. Trimming at V came to 0 bases and at J to 0 bases, leaving 14 bases not matched to a gene. Per germline, CDR1 LNHNV and CDR2 YYDKDF (reference sequence). This CDR3 region has 20 residues. The CDR3 DNA is TGTGCCACCAGCAGAGATCGAGGGGGCGCACTCATCACCTCTGGAAACACCATATATTTT. Translation gives CATSRDRGGALITSGNTIYF.

The chain joins TRBV30 to TRBJ2-5; D gene ambiguous. Germline loops: CDR1 GTSNPN, CDR2 SVGIG (reference sequence). The CDR3 sequence is 13 residues long. V dropped 3 bases and J dropped 5 bases, with 13 bases sitting between them. The CDR3 bases are TGTGCCTGGAGAGAATTAAACGGGGAGACCCAGTACTTC. Protein product: CAWRELNGETQYF.

With regard to this clone: Other DNA sequences within the sample encode an identical CDR3. This chain connects TRBV7-6 to TRBJ2-5, with no clear D. The V and J ends lost 1 base and 5 bases respectively, with 8 bases between them. The CDR3 has 13 residues. Germline-derived CDR1 and CDR2 are SGHVS and FNYEAQ. The CDR3 DNA is TGTGCCAGCAGCTTAGGTATTCGGGAGACCCAGTACTTC. The encoded protein is CASSLGIRETQYF.

V is TRBV28 and J is TRBJ1-1; D not resolved. This CDR3 contains 15 residues. Germline loops: CDR1 MDHEN, CDR2 SYDVKM. V was trimmed by 6 bases and J by 0 bases, leaving 14 bases between them. CDR3 in DNA: TGTGCCAGCAGGCTAAGGGCAGGACTGAACACTGAAGCTTTCTTT. This encodes CASRLRAGLNTEAFF.

J is TRBJ1-2 and V is TRBV19, with D hard to call. This CDR3 comprises 15 residues. Germline V lookup: CDR1 LNHDA, CDR2 SQIVND (reference sequence). The V end was cut by 3 bases, the J end by 4 bases, with 15 bases between. CDR3 in DNA: TGTGCCAGTAGTATTCATGAGGCGGTAGGCTATGGCTACACCTTC. Translated: CASSIHEAVGYGYTF.

This clone was observed a single time. J is TRBJ1-5 and V is TRBV27, with a weak D call TRBD1 (6 bases). This CDR3 has 14 residues. Trimming shortened V by 5 bases and J by 6 bases, and 14 bases separated the two germline ends. Germline-derived CDR1 and CDR2 are MNHEY and SMNVEV (reference sequence). For the CDR3, the DNA is TGTGCCAGCAGTCTAACAGGGCATGGTCAGCCCCAGCATTTT. Protein product: CASSLTGHGQPQHF.

This clone is a singleton in its sample. CDR3 protein: CASREQGREYF. CDR3 DNA: TGTGCCAGCAGGGAACAGGGTCGAGAGTACTTC. The genes are TRBV25-1 and TRBJ2-5, with D possibly being TRBD1 (6 bases). This CDR3 spans 11 amino acids. Germline V gene sequence: CDR1 MGHDK, CDR2 SYGVNS. The V end lost 6 bases, the J end lost 12 bases, and 14 bases lay between the germline ends.

The V gene is TRBV7-9, the J gene TRBJ2-1, with D perhaps matching TRBD2 (5 bases). CDR1 and CDR2 (germline): SEHNR, FQNEAQ (reference sequence). The CDR3 is made up of 13 amino acids. Trimming removed 3 bases from V and 10 bases from J, with 13 bases in between. The chain's CDR3 is CASSFTSAWEQFF. The CDR3 DNA reads TGTGCCAGCAGCTTTACTAGTGCCTGGGAGCAGTTCTTC. The entire variable domain, with the rest obtained from reference TRBV7-9 and TRBJ2-1, is as follows: DTGVSQNPRHKITKRGQNVTFRCDPISEHNRLYWYRQTLGQGPEFLTYFQNEAQLEKSRLLSDRFSAERPKGSFSTLEIQRTEQGDSAMYLCASSFTSAWEQFFGPGTRLTVL.

The V call is TRBV18, the J call TRBJ1-3; unclear D gene. CDR1 and CDR2 (germline): KGHSH, LQKENI. V dropped 7 bases and J dropped 0 bases, with 13 bases sitting between them. This CDR3 contains 15 residues. The CDR3 is CASLPPPSSGNTIYF. The CDR3 DNA sequence: TGTGCCAGCTTGCCCCCCCCCAGCTCTGGAAACACCATATATTTT.

About this clone itself: The same CDR3 arises from other DNA sequences in this sample as well. The V gene is TRBV9, the J gene TRBJ2-7, with TRBD1 as a possible D gene (6 bases). V was clipped by 4 bases and J by 1 base, with 21 bases between them. Germline lookup yields CDR1 SGDLS and CDR2 YYNGEE. The CDR3 extends over 17 amino acids. Here the CDR3 reads CASSPQGTTIPSYEQYF. The CDR3 DNA reads as TGTGCCAGCAGCCCTCAAGGGACAACGATCCCTTCCTACGAGCAGTACTTC.

The sample holds one count of this clone. The chain links TRBV7-8 to TRBJ1-1, with 7 positions matching TRBD1. Germline CDR1 SGHVS, CDR2 FQNEAQ. J was trimmed by 4 bases and V by 7 bases; bases with no gene match: 9. The CDR3 extends over 14 amino acids. CDR3 protein: CASTLGAGGTEAFF. Here the CDR3 DNA reads TGTGCCAGCACCCTAGGGGCAGGGGGCACTGAAGCTTTCTTT. The full variable domain, its missing parts supplied by reference TRBV7-8 and TRBJ1-1, is GAGVSQSPRYKVAKRGQDVALRCDPISGHVSLFWYQQALGQGPEFLTYFQNEAQLDKSGLPSDRFFAERPEGSVSTLKIQRTQQEDSAVYLCASTLGAGGTEAFFGQGTRLTVV.

The chain uses TRBV11-2 and TRBJ1-1, with D uncertain. Trimming cost V 4 bases and J 0 bases, with 6 bases left between them. CDR3 size: 13 residues. Germline CDR1 SGHAT, CDR2 FQNNGV. The CDR3 nucleotides read TGTGCCAGCAGCTCCCGAGTGAACACTGAAGCTTTCTTT. Protein product: CASSSRVNTEAFF.

This chain connects TRBV6-1 to TRBJ2-7, with a possible D match to TRBD2 (6 bases). Germline lookup yields CDR1 MNHNS and CDR2 SASEGT. The V end was cut by 8 bases, the J end by 4 bases, with 18 bases between. The CDR3 contains 14 residues. CDR3 DNA: TGTGCCAGCGGGGTAGTGGGACTTCAATACGAGCAGTACTTC. Protein product: CASGVVGLQYEQYF.

The chain combines TRBV9 with TRBJ1-5; 8 positions match TRBD1. The CDR3 has 14 residues. Unmatched junction bases numbered 0, after V lost 0 bases and J lost 4 bases. CDR1 is SGDLS and CDR2 is YYNGEE in the germline V gene. CDR3 coding DNA: TGTGCCAGCAGCGTAGGGACAGGGAATCAGCCCCAGCATTTT. Amino acids: CASSVGTGNQPQHF.

This rearrangement joins TRBV2 to TRBJ2-3; 10 bases map to TRBD2. With V trimmed by 7 bases and J by 4 bases, 5 bases remained unmatched. Germline V gene lookup returns CDR1 SNHLY and CDR2 FYNNEI. The CDR3 sequence is 14 residues long. In DNA, the CDR3 is TGTGCCAGCACCCGACTAGCGGGCCCAGATACGCAGTATTTT. Translated, it gives CASTRLAGPDTQYF.

As for this clone: Since the CDR3 does not end with the conserved phenylalanine or tryptophan, this likely comes from a read error. The DNA is omitted, as the CDR3 cannot be located on it reliably, and the CDR3 follows TCRdb's listing. The chain joins TRBV7-9 to TRBJ2-2; the table's TRBD2 call for D was not verified on the DNA. 12 amino acids form the CDR3, both terminal residues included. CDR1 is SEHNR and CDR2 is FQNEAQ in the germline V gene (reference sequence). This chain's CDR3 is CASSLGREPPSL.

The V gene is TRBV25-1, the J gene TRBJ2-2, with 8 bases lining up with TRBD2. The ends lost 2 bases at V and 0 bases at J; junction bases unmatched: 8. The CDR3 has 18 amino acids. The germline CDR1 and CDR2 sequences are MGHDK and SYGVNS. CDR3 coding DNA: TGTGCCAGCAGTGAACCGGGACTAGTTATCGCGAACACCGGGGAGCTGTTTTTT. It translates to CASSEPGLVIANTGELFF. Together with reference TRBV25-1 and TRBJ2-2, the CDR3 gives the full variable domain: EADIYQTPRYLVIGTGKKITLECSQTMGHDKMYWYQQDPGMELHLIHYSYGVNSTEKGDLSSESTVSRIRTEHFPLTLESARPSHTSQYLCASSEPGLVIANTGELFFGEGSRLTVL.